Here is one TCR beta chain with its context. The germline V gene has CDR1 SEHNR and CDR2 FQNEAQ (reference sequence). V dropped 3 bases and J dropped 8; count of bases not matched to a gene: 6. There are 13 residues in the CDR3. These data belong to a study of T-cell memory formation after mild COVID-19. TCRdb reprocessed the 5' RACE reads via MiXCR and lists one record per CDR3 protein. The profile covers 210,000 or so distinct CDR3 sequences, with roughly 27% appearing a single time and more than 9.5% taken by the ten largest. The genes are TRBV7-9 and TRBJ1-1; 7 bases are a match to TRBD1. The sequencing input was PBMCs or a T cell subset sorted from them (not recorded which). The TCR was taken from an adult woman who had mild COVID-19 (a few samples of this study predate the infection). Cell type and time point are not known. In DNA, the CDR3 is TGTGCCAGCAGCTTGATACAGGGGAACGAAGCTTTCTTT. It yields the protein CASSLIQGNEAFF.